These 20 T cell receptor beta chains came from one sample sequenced in a study of technical replicates of blood from several donors. Clones were sequenced by immunoSEQ multiplex PCR, and TCRdb holds only the in-frame ones, with some missing. The table has about 94,000 clones, approximately 95% seen once. Sequencing used T cells isolated from PBMCs. These receptors came from a human donor in good health.

This rearrangement joins TRBV4-1 to TRBJ2-5; 10 nucleotides match TRBD1. The CDR3 has 15 residues. Unmatched junction bases numbered 3, after V lost 5 bases and J lost 0 bases. The germline gives CDR1 MGHRA, CDR2 YSYEKL. The CDR3 loop is CASSSDRGDQETQYF. The CDR3 region has the DNA TGCGCCAGCAGCTCGGACAGGGGGGACCAAGAGACCCAGTACTTC.

The gene calls are TRBV7-9 and TRBJ2-5; 9 bases map to TRBD1. Trimming took 4 bases from V and 7 from J; bases not matched to a gene: 7. Germline-derived CDR1 and CDR2 are SEHNR and FQNEAQ (reference sequence). This CDR3 contains 14 residues. The CDR3 DNA reads as TGTGCCAGCAGCTGGGCGGACAGGGGAAGGACCCAGTACTTC. This sequence encodes CASSWADRGRTQYF. Full variable domain (remainder filled in from reference TRBV7-9 and TRBJ2-5): DTGVSQNPRHKITKRGQNVTFRCDPISEHNRLYWYRQTLGQGPEFLTYFQNEAQLEKSRLLSDRFSAERPKGSFSTLEIQRTEQGDSAMYLCASSWADRGRTQYFGPGTRLLVL.

This chain links TRBV11-2 with TRBJ1-1; D is unresolved. With 5 bases removed from V and 10 bases from J, the gap between germline ends came to 11 bases. The CDR3 has 11 residues. Germline lookup yields CDR1 SGHAT and CDR2 FQNNGV. The CDR3 bases are TGTGCCAGCAGCCAGAACGGAGGAGCTTTCTTT. Translating gives CASSQNGGAFF.

This chain uses TRBV9 with TRBJ2-1; tentative D call: TRBD2 (5 bases). Germline V gene sequence: CDR1 SGDLS, CDR2 YYNGEE. Trimming removed 0 bases at V and 10 bases at J, with 14 bases between. CDR3 length equals 14 residues. DNA of the CDR3: TGTGCCAGCAGCGTAGCCAGCGGAGTGGAGGAGCAGTTCTTC. This encodes CASSVASGVEEQFF. Full variable domain (outside the CDR3, taken from reference TRBV9 and TRBJ2-1): DSGVTQTPKHLITATGQRVTLRCSPRSGDLSVYWYQQSLDQGLQFLIQYYNGEERAKGNILERFSAQQFPDLHSELNLSSLELGDSALYFCASSVASGVEEQFFGPGTRLTVL.

The chain employs TRBV5-1 and TRBJ2-5; D not resolved. The CDR3 covers 15 residues. Per the germline V gene, CDR1 is SGHRS and CDR2 is YFSETQ. V lost 3 bases and J lost 2, with 14 bases in between. The CDR3 is CASSWLGTPQETQYF. CDR3 coding DNA: TGCGCCAGCAGCTGGCTTGGCACACCACAAGAGACCCAGTACTTC.

The V gene is TRBV30, the J gene TRBJ1-5, with D perhaps TRBD1 (6 bases). This CDR3 contains 14 residues. Trimming took off 0 bases at V and 6 bases at J, with 12 bases between the two ends. The germline gives CDR1 GTSNPN, CDR2 SVGIG (reference sequence). In nucleotides, the CDR3 is TGTGCCTGGAGTGTGGTACAGGGCGGTCAGCCCCAGCATTTT. It codes for CAWSVVQGGQPQHF.

The CDR3 region is CASSQTSVSYNEQFF. In DNA, the CDR3 is TGTGCCAGCAGCCAAACTAGCGTCTCCTACAATGAGCAGTTCTTC. The chain is built from TRBV7-2 and TRBJ2-1, with 7 bases that match TRBD2. J was trimmed by 0 bases and V by 5 bases; bases with no gene match: 4. The germline V gene encodes CDR1 SGHTA and CDR2 FQGNSA. This CDR3 comprises 15 residues.

The chain has TRBV5-1 and TRBJ2-3; a weak D match, TRBD2 (5 bases). In germline, CDR1 is SGHRS, CDR2 YFSETQ. This CDR3 region has 16 residues. The V end was cut by 2 bases, the J end by 2 bases, with 15 bases between. The CDR3 nucleotides are TGCGCCAGCAGCTTAAGTCCTCCGGGGAACACAGATACGCAGTATTTT. Amino acid sequence: CASSLSPPGNTDTQYF.

This clone was seen a few times. This chain joins TRBV18 and TRBJ2-1; D is perhaps TRBD2 (5 bases). The germline CDR1 and CDR2 sequences are KGHSH and LQKENI. The V gene lost 2 bases and the J gene lost 0 bases, with 11 bases spanning the gap. This CDR3 has 16 amino acids. The CDR3 spells CASSPVALSSYNEQFF. CDR3 DNA: TGTGCCAGCTCACCAGTAGCGCTTAGCTCCTACAATGAGCAGTTCTTC. Variable domain in full (rest from reference TRBV18 and TRBJ2-1): NAGVMQNPRHLVRRRGQEARLRCSPMKGHSHVYWYRQLPEEGLKFMVYLQKENIIDESGMPKERFSAEFPKEGPSILRIQQVVRGDSAAYFCASSPVALSSYNEQFFGPGTRLTVL.

The chain has TRBV19 and TRBJ2-7, with 7 nucleotides matching TRBD1. The CDR3 contains 14 residues. J was trimmed by 2 bases and V by 5 bases; bases with no gene match: 6. Per the germline V gene, CDR1 is LNHDA and CDR2 is SQIVND (reference sequence). Written as DNA, the CDR3 is TGTGCCAGTAGTCCGGGACAGAAAACCTACGAGCAGTACTTC. Its protein product is CASSPGQKTYEQYF.

The CDR3, as DNA: TGTGCCAGTAGTCCACCCTGGGGGGTACTGCGAGAGACCCAGTACTTC. Its protein product is CASSPPWGVLRETQYF. This chain links TRBV19 with TRBJ2-5; D is perhaps TRBD2 (6 bases). This CDR3 spans 16 amino acids. The germline V gene has CDR1 LNHDA and CDR2 SQIVND (reference sequence). V was shortened by 5 bases and J by 4 bases, with 20 bases between the two germline ends.

The V gene is TRBV7-2, the J gene TRBJ2-5; TRBD2 might be the D (6 bases). Trimming shortened V by 5 bases and J by 5 bases, and 15 bases separated the two germline ends. Germline-derived CDR1 and CDR2 are SGHTA and FQGNSA. CDR3 length: 14 residues. The CDR3 here is CASSGRTTLETQYF. The CDR3 DNA reads as TGTGCCAGCAGCGGGAGGACCACGTTGGAGACCCAGTACTTC.

The rearrangement links TRBV7-9 to TRBJ2-1; 12 nucleotides match TRBD2. This CDR3 has 15 amino acids. J was trimmed by 7 bases and V by 5 bases; bases with no gene match: 6. Germline V lookup: CDR1 SEHNR, CDR2 FQNEAQ (reference sequence). CDR3 nucleotides: TGTGCCAGCAGCCGGACTAGCGGGACCAGTAATGAGCAGTTCTTC. Translating gives CASSRTSGTSNEQFF.

CDR3 sequence: CAWRKGGQGNTGELFF. DNA of the CDR3: TGTGCCTGGAGAAAGGGGGGACAGGGAAACACCGGGGAGCTGTTTTTT. The chain couples TRBV30 to TRBJ2-2; 9 bases are a match to TRBD1. The CDR3 contains 16 residues. V lost 3 bases and J lost 2; bases outside the gene matches: 7. In germline, CDR1 is GTSNPN, CDR2 SVGIG (reference sequence).

This chain links TRBV18 with TRBJ2-3; D may be TRBD1 (6 bases). The V end was cut by 10 bases, the J end by 1 base, with 12 bases between. CDR3 size: 13 residues. The germline V gene encodes CDR1 KGHSH and CDR2 LQKENI. The CDR3 sequence: CATGAGGTDTQYF. The CDR3 nucleotides read TGTGCCACCGGAGCAGGGGGCACAGATACGCAGTATTTT.

This chain connects TRBV4-1 to TRBJ2-2, with a weak D call TRBD1 (6 bases). V shed 1 base and J shed 4 bases, with 16 bases lying between them. The CDR3 covers 17 residues. From germline, CDR1 is MGHRA and CDR2 YSYEKL. CDR3 loop: CASSQGSPQGGTGELFF. The CDR3 nucleotides read TGCGCCAGCAGCCAAGGATCGCCACAGGGTGGCACCGGGGAGCTGTTTTTT.

This chain connects TRBV27 to TRBJ1-2, with 8 bases fitting TRBD1. The ends lost 2 bases at V and 4 bases at J; junction bases unmatched: 3. CDR1 is MNHEY and CDR2 is SMNVEV in the germline V gene (reference sequence). The CDR3 loop spans 14 amino acids. In DNA, the CDR3 is TGTGCCAGCAGTTTAGGGACAGGATCCTATGGCTACACCTTC. Translated: CASSLGTGSYGYTF.

This clone has only one observation. This chain connects TRBV28 to TRBJ1-1; D call uncertain. CDR1 is MDHEN, CDR2 SYDVKM, per germline. Deletions cut 3 bases from V and 1 base from J, with 9 bases between. The CDR3 contains 14 residues. Written as DNA, the CDR3 is TGTGCCAGCAGTTTTCCGGCAGGGAACACTGAAGCTTTCTTT. This sequence encodes CASSFPAGNTEAFF.

V is TRBV27 and J is TRBJ2-1; 10 bases are shared with TRBD2. The CDR3 covers 16 residues. The germline CDR1 and CDR2 sequences are MNHEY and SMNVEV (reference sequence). J lost 4 bases, V lost 5 bases, and 8 bases had no gene match. In nucleotides, the CDR3 is TGTGCCAGCAGTCCGAAAAGGACTAGCGGATACAATGAGCAGTTCTTC. Encoded protein: CASSPKRTSGYNEQFF.

The J gene is TRBJ2-7, the V gene TRBV28, with D possibly matching TRBD2 (5 bases). The CDR3 is 17 amino acids. Trimming left V 4 bases short and J 5 bases short, with 24 bases between. Germline lookup yields CDR1 MDHEN and CDR2 SYDVKM. CDR3 in amino acids: CASSSGNAPGGGNEQYF. Here the CDR3 DNA reads TGTGCCAGCAGTTCCGGAAACGCCCCAGGAGGCGGAAACGAGCAGTACTTC.